This T cell receptor (beta chain) emerged from a study of T cell repertoires in aging, cancer and after chemotherapy. As for the study in general: The full dataset contained several million TCR reads.

The CDR3 covers 15 residues. J lost 4 bases, V lost 5 bases, and 4 bases had no gene match. Looked up from germline, CDR1 is SGHTA and CDR2 is FQGNSA. Amplification of TCR beta used genomic DNA extracted from peripheral blood. TRB rearrangements spanning V, D and J were amplified using mixed TRB-A/B primers. TCRdb itself ran the multiplex PCR reads through MiXCR, one entry per CDR3 protein. The sample has fewer than 5,500 distinct CDR3 sequences, around three fifths seen once; the top ten hold 28%. The sequencing input was blood. The rearrangement joins TRBV7-2 to TRBJ2-1; 11 bases fit TRBD2. The origin of this receptor is a human donor with a solid tumor. In nucleotides, the CDR3 is TGTGCCAGCAGCCGGACTAGCGGGCCATACAATGAGCAGTTCTTC. Translated, it gives CASSRTSGPYNEQFF.